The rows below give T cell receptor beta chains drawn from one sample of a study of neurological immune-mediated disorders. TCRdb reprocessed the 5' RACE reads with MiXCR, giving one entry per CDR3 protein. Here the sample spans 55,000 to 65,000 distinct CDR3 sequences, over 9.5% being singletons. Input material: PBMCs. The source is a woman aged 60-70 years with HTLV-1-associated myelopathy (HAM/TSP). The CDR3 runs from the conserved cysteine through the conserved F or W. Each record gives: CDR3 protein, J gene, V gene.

CASSRTGVTEAFF | TRBJ1-1 | TRBV10-1
CASRPGTGGYNEQFF | TRBJ2-1 | TRBV12-3/TRBV12-4
CASSLEGDTEAFF | TRBJ1-1 | TRBV7-9
CASSLYTGPYEQYF | TRBJ2-7 | TRBV7-3
CATRDQGARDGYTF | TRBJ1-2 | TRBV10-3
CAISGQENTEAFF | TRBJ1-1 | TRBV10-3
CSAGREQYF | TRBJ2-7 | TRBV20-1
CASSLGLAGTDTQYF | TRBJ2-3 | TRBV5-5
CASSPGALLYGYTF | TRBJ1-2 | TRBV7-2
CASSLEAGLTYEQYF | TRBJ2-7 | TRBV5-1
CSANRGEYEQYF | TRBJ2-7 | TRBV29-1
CSARATGAGMAEQFF | TRBJ2-1 | TRBV20-1
CAHSRGASGGEQYF | TRBJ2-7 | TRBV6-1
CSVEDGALQYF | TRBJ2-3 | TRBV29-1
CASNDRARTDTQYF | TRBJ2-3 | TRBV12-3/TRBV12-4
CASGLGRYEQYF | TRBJ2-7 | TRBV10-2
CAISEGELAGELFF | TRBJ2-2 | TRBV10-3
CASSLVYAGGPEETQYF | TRBJ2-5 | TRBV5-1
CATSDPGQADYGYTF | TRBJ1-2 | TRBV24-1
CASTRFTDTGELFF | TRBJ2-2 | TRBV7-9
CSPVGSGRGAYNEQFF | TRBJ2-1 | TRBV20-1
CASSPGQGDTGELFF | TRBJ2-2 | TRBV18